The following is a T cell receptor (beta chain) sequence with its context. How the authors handled the data: Amplifying reference gene primers gave estimates of nucleated cell counts. Produced via immunoSEQ multiplex PCR; TCRdb's table is partial and in-frame only. The DNA was the basis for D and trimming; V, J and clone size are from that table. Of roughly 260,000 clones listed, about 89% were seen once; the top ten hold 2% to 3%. The data are from a study of blood T cell repertoires in COVID-19. On the study more broadly: Acute-phase and convalescent COVID-19 samples originated in the United States, Italy and Spain. The cDNA or gDNA used as material had been derived from T cells, B-cell-depleted T cells, or PBMCs.

This CDR3 is built from 14 residues. V lost 0 bases to trimming and J lost 6 bases, with 9 bases between them. The V gene's germline CDR1 is LGHNA and CDR2 YSLEER. Sequences were obtained from peripheral blood. This TCR was recovered from a woman aged 50 to 60 with acute or convalescent COVID-19. The J gene is TRBJ2-1, the V gene TRBV4-3, with D possibly being TRBD1 (6 bases). CDR3 sequence reads: CASSQDRDTNEQFF. The CDR3 DNA is TGCGCCAGCAGCCAAGATCGGGACACCAATGAGCAGTTCTTC.